The 27 T cell receptor beta chains below all came from one sample that was sequenced in a study of PD-1 blockade in mismatch repair-deficient tumors. TCRdb's copy holds only in-frame clones and misses some; the assay was immunoSEQ multiplex PCR. The sample lists about 38,000 clones; approximately 81% were seen once. The sequences come from peripheral blood, collected 76 weeks after starting pembrolizumab. The receptors were gathered from an adult with mismatch repair-deficient cancer.

CDR3 DNA sequence: TGTGCCAGCAGCTTAGTGGGACAGGGCTATGGCTACACCTTC. It yields the protein CASSLVGQGYGYTF. V usage is TRBV7-9 and J usage is TRBJ1-2; 9 bases agree with TRBD1. The germline gives CDR1 SEHNR, CDR2 FQNEAQ (reference sequence). The CDR3 spans 14 residues. The junction had 1 base not matched to a gene; V was cut back by 1 base and J by 4 bases.

The chain has TRBV11-2 and TRBJ1-1; tentative D call: TRBD1 (5 bases). CDR1 and CDR2 (germline): SGHAT, FQNNGV. CDR3 length equals 15 residues. V was pared by 4 bases and J by 6 bases, with 18 bases between. The CDR3: CASSSKGPGRSEAFF. The CDR3 nucleotides are TGTGCCAGCAGCTCAAAGGGACCAGGACGGTCTGAAGCTTTCTTT.

This clone was seen a few times. The rearrangement joins TRBV11-3 to TRBJ2-1, with D possibly matching TRBD2 (6 bases). CDR3 length equals 14 residues. Germline lookup yields CDR1 SGHNT and CDR2 YENEEA. The ends were cut back, 3 bases at V and 9 bases at J, with 15 bases in the middle. The CDR3 DNA reads as TGTGCCAGCAGCTTCCCCGCGGGGCAACCTGAGCAGTTCTTC. This encodes CASSFPAGQPEQFF.

The V call is TRBV14, the J call TRBJ2-1, with TRBD2 identical over 7 bases. J lost 6 bases, V lost 2 bases, and 7 bases had no gene match. The CDR3 loop spans 15 amino acids. Germline V CDR1 and CDR2: SGHDN, FVKESK. The CDR3 loop is CASSQRTSFSNEQFF. The CDR3 nucleotides are TGTGCCAGCAGCCAAAGGACTAGTTTTTCCAATGAGCAGTTCTTC.

This chain joins TRBV6-1 and TRBJ1-1; no reliable D call. Trimming cost V 3 bases and J 3 bases, with 11 bases left between them. Germline lookup yields CDR1 MNHNS and CDR2 SASEGT. CDR3 size: 14 residues. Here the CDR3 DNA reads TGTGCCAGCAGTGAGCCGCACGCTTACACTGAAGCTTTCTTT. This translates into CASSEPHAYTEAFF.

The V call is TRBV7-3, the J call TRBJ2-1; a weak D match, TRBD2 (6 bases). Germline values: CDR1 SGHTA, CDR2 FQGTGA. Trimming cost V 3 bases and J 9 bases, with 9 bases left between them. The CDR3 has 12 residues. This chain's CDR3 is CASSLAGSEQFF. The CDR3 region has the DNA TGTGCCAGCAGCTTGGCCGGGAGTGAGCAGTTCTTC.

The CDR3 region is CASSVNSYEQFF. CDR3 bases: TGTGCCAGCAGCGTAAATAGTTATGAGCAGTTCTTC. The J gene is TRBJ2-1, the V gene TRBV9, with D hard to call. With 1 base removed from V and 8 bases from J, the gap between germline ends came to 7 bases. The CDR3 runs to 12 residues. Germline CDR1 SGDLS, CDR2 YYNGEE.

Notes on this clone: One junction end disagrees with the germline gene, perhaps due to a read error. The V gene is TRBV7-7, the J gene TRBJ2-2; D gene ambiguous. The CDR3 totals 15 residues. Germline V gene data show CDR1 as SSHAT and CDR2 as FNYEAQ (reference sequence). DNA of the CDR3: TGTGCTAGCAGCTTAGCACTTACTTTGAACGGGGAGCTGTTTTTT. Translation: CASSLALTLNGELFF.

This clone was seen once. J is TRBJ2-1 and V is TRBV27; D might be TRBD2 (5 bases). This CDR3 region has 15 residues. CDR1 is MNHEY, CDR2 SMNVEV, per germline (reference sequence). The V end lost 2 bases, the J end lost 1 base, and 9 bases lay between the germline ends. CDR3 region: CASSLVRGSYNEQFF. CDR3 nucleotides: TGTGCCAGCAGTTTAGTCAGAGGGTCCTACAATGAGCAGTTCTTC.

The V call is TRBV6-4, the J call TRBJ1-1; weak D call: TRBD1 (6 bases). This CDR3 contains 15 residues. V lost 0 bases, J lost 0 bases, and 8 bases lay in between. Per germline, CDR1 MRHNA and CDR2 SNTAGT. CDR3: CASSDSGHLNTEAFF. CDR3 bases: TGTGCCAGCAGTGACTCGGGACACTTGAACACTGAAGCTTTCTTT.

This chain joins TRBV2 and TRBJ1-4; maybe TRBD1 (6 bases). Per the germline V gene, CDR1 is SNHLY and CDR2 is FYNNEI. Trimming took 7 bases from V and 2 from J, leaving 17 bases between them. The CDR3 has 16 residues. CDR3 sequence (DNA): TGTGCCAGCAACCTACAGGGACCAGGCACTAATGAAAAACTGTTTTTT. Its translation is CASNLQGPGTNEKLFF.

This rearrangement joins TRBV7-6 to TRBJ2-1, with a possible D match to TRBD2 (6 bases). Trimming took 5 bases from V and 8 from J, leaving 16 bases between them. Per the germline V gene, CDR1 is SGHVS and CDR2 is FNYEAQ. This CDR3 contains 14 residues. This CDR3 reads CASSDTTRGYEQFF. The CDR3 coding sequence is TGTGCCAGCAGCGATACGACTAGAGGCTATGAGCAGTTCTTC.

V gene TRBV6-1 combines with J gene TRBJ1-1; D gene uncertain. Trimming stripped 3 bases from V and 2 bases from J, with 4 bases between. CDR3 size: 12 residues. The V gene's germline CDR1 is MNHNS and CDR2 SASEGT. CDR3 in amino acids: CASSEGNTEAFF. The DNA of the CDR3 is TGTGCCAGCAGTGAGGGTAACACTGAAGCTTTCTTT.

This clone has a handful of counts. The V and J genes are TRBV11-3 and TRBJ2-2; a possible D gene is TRBD1 (5 bases). This CDR3 has 14 residues. Germline V CDR1 and CDR2: SGHNT, YENEEA. V lost 2 bases and J 3 bases, leaving 7 bases between the germline ends. CDR3 region: CASSLRRDTGELFF. In DNA form, the CDR3 reads TGTGCCAGCAGCTTACGCAGGGACACCGGGGAGCTGTTTTTT.

The chain combines TRBV27 with TRBJ2-1; TRBD2 agrees at 12 bases. CDR1 MNHEY and CDR2 SMNVEV come from the germline V gene (reference sequence). The V gene end was trimmed by 10 bases and the J gene end by 7 bases; junction bases not matched to a gene: 8. This CDR3 contains 14 residues. This CDR3 is CAIGLAGLRNEQFF. Written as DNA, the CDR3 is TGTGCCATAGGACTAGCGGGACTACGGAATGAGCAGTTCTTC.

This clone was counted a few times. V is TRBV2 and J is TRBJ1-2; tentative D call: TRBD1 (5 bases). Germline values: CDR1 SNHLY, CDR2 FYNNEI. Trimming pared 9 bases from V and 2 bases from J, leaving 10 bases between. This CDR3 has 12 amino acids. The CDR3 region is CASGWGNYGYTF. In DNA, the CDR3 is TGTGCCAGTGGCTGGGGGAACTATGGCTACACCTTC.

The chain employs TRBV5-6 and TRBJ1-5; weak D call: TRBD1 (5 bases). This CDR3 is 14 amino acids long. The germline gives CDR1 SGHDT, CDR2 YYEEEE. V was trimmed by 1 base and J by 5 bases, leaving 10 bases between them. CDR3: CASSLLSGHQPQHF. CDR3 sequence (DNA): TGTGCCAGCAGCTTGCTCTCGGGGCATCAGCCCCAGCATTTT.

This chain joins TRBV9 and TRBJ1-2; 8 bases are shared with TRBD1. Germline V gene data show CDR1 as SGDLS and CDR2 as YYNGEE. V was clipped by 3 bases and J by 4 bases; unmatched bases: 8. This CDR3 comprises 15 residues. CDR3 loop: CASSAGTGPGYGYTF. The CDR3 region has the DNA TGTGCCAGCAGCGCCGGGACAGGTCCCGGCTATGGCTACACCTTC.

J is TRBJ2-1 and V is TRBV6-5; TRBD2 might be the D (6 bases). Trimming stripped 4 bases from V and 9 bases from J, with 19 bases between. The germline V gene has CDR1 MNHEY and CDR2 SVGAGI. The CDR3 is 15 amino acids. CDR3 bases: TGTGCCAGCAGTTCCTCCGGGACTGACCCCCCTGAGCAGTTCTTC. It codes for CASSSSGTDPPEQFF.

The rearrangement joins TRBV10-1 to TRBJ2-7; 10 bases map to TRBD2. Unmatched junction bases numbered 11, after V lost 6 bases and J lost 6 bases. The CDR3 consists of 15 residues. The V gene's germline CDR1 is WNHNN and CDR2 SYGVQD (reference sequence). The DNA for the CDR3 is TGCGCCAGCAGCAACACCGGGACTAGCGCTCGCGAGCAGTACTTC. This sequence encodes CASSNTGTSAREQYF.

The chain couples TRBV10-3 to TRBJ2-5; 8 nucleotides line up with TRBD2. The trim removed 2 bases at V and 5 bases at J, leaving 7 bases unmatched. The CDR3 runs 15 residues. CDR1 is ENHRY and CDR2 is SYGVKD in the germline V gene. In DNA, the CDR3 is TGTGCCATCAGTGAGCTCTCAGGCGGGAGGGAGACCCAGTACTTC. Its protein is CAISELSGGRETQYF.

The CDR3 reads CASSLRREGLNEQFF. The CDR3 coding sequence is TGTGCCAGCAGCTTGAGGCGGGAGGGCCTGAATGAGCAGTTCTTC. The rearrangement links TRBV11-3 to TRBJ2-1, with 9 bases fitting TRBD2. V trimming: 3 bases; J trimming: 7 bases; junction bases outside the gene matches: 7. Germline assignment: CDR1 SGHNT and CDR2 YENEEA. The CDR3 contains 15 residues.

This clone was picked up one time. The J gene is TRBJ2-1, the V gene TRBV4-1; a weak D match, TRBD2 (5 bases). The CDR3 covers 14 residues. The V gene's germline CDR1 is MGHRA and CDR2 YSYEKL. Trimming shortened V by 3 bases and J by 7 bases, and 13 bases separated the two germline ends. In nucleotides, the CDR3 is TGCGCCAGCAGCCAGGCTGGGTTAGCGAATGAGCAGTTCTTC. As protein: CASSQAGLANEQFF.

This clone occurred once. The genes are TRBV10-3 and TRBJ2-3, with D hard to call. Per germline, CDR1 ENHRY and CDR2 SYGVKD. The V end lost 7 bases, the J end lost 2 bases, and 7 bases lay between the germline ends. The CDR3 sequence is 12 residues long. Written as DNA, the CDR3 is TGTGCCATCAAAACTACCACAGATACGCAGTATTTT. Protein sequence: CAIKTTTDTQYF.

The rearrangement uses TRBV10-2 and TRBJ2-7, with no clear D. From germline, CDR1 is WSHSY and CDR2 SAAADI. CDR3 length: 13 amino acids. V lost 3 bases, J lost 3 bases, and 9 bases lay in between. The CDR3 loop is CASSDGQDYEQYF. The CDR3 DNA reads as TGCGCCAGCAGTGACGGCCAAGACTACGAGCAGTACTTC.

This chain joins TRBV11-3 and TRBJ1-1, with a tentative D call TRBD1 (5 bases). Germline lookup yields CDR1 SGHNT and CDR2 YENEEA. The CDR3 sequence is 13 residues long. V lost 5 bases to trimming and J lost 5 bases, with 12 bases between them. The DNA for the CDR3 is TGTGCCAGCAGCCGCCCGGGACGGACTGAAGCTTTCTTT. It is translated as CASSRPGRTEAFF.

This clone was picked up a small number of times. The chain couples TRBV5-4 to TRBJ1-2, with 7 bases aligning to TRBD1. This CDR3 region has 14 residues. With 4 bases clipped from V and 4 bases from J, the junction kept 7 bases outside the gene matches. Germline V gene data show CDR1 as SGHNT and CDR2 as YYREEE (reference sequence). CDR3 sequence reads: CASSRLDRFYGYTF. In DNA form, the CDR3 reads TGTGCCAGCAGCAGACTGGACAGGTTCTATGGCTACACCTTC.